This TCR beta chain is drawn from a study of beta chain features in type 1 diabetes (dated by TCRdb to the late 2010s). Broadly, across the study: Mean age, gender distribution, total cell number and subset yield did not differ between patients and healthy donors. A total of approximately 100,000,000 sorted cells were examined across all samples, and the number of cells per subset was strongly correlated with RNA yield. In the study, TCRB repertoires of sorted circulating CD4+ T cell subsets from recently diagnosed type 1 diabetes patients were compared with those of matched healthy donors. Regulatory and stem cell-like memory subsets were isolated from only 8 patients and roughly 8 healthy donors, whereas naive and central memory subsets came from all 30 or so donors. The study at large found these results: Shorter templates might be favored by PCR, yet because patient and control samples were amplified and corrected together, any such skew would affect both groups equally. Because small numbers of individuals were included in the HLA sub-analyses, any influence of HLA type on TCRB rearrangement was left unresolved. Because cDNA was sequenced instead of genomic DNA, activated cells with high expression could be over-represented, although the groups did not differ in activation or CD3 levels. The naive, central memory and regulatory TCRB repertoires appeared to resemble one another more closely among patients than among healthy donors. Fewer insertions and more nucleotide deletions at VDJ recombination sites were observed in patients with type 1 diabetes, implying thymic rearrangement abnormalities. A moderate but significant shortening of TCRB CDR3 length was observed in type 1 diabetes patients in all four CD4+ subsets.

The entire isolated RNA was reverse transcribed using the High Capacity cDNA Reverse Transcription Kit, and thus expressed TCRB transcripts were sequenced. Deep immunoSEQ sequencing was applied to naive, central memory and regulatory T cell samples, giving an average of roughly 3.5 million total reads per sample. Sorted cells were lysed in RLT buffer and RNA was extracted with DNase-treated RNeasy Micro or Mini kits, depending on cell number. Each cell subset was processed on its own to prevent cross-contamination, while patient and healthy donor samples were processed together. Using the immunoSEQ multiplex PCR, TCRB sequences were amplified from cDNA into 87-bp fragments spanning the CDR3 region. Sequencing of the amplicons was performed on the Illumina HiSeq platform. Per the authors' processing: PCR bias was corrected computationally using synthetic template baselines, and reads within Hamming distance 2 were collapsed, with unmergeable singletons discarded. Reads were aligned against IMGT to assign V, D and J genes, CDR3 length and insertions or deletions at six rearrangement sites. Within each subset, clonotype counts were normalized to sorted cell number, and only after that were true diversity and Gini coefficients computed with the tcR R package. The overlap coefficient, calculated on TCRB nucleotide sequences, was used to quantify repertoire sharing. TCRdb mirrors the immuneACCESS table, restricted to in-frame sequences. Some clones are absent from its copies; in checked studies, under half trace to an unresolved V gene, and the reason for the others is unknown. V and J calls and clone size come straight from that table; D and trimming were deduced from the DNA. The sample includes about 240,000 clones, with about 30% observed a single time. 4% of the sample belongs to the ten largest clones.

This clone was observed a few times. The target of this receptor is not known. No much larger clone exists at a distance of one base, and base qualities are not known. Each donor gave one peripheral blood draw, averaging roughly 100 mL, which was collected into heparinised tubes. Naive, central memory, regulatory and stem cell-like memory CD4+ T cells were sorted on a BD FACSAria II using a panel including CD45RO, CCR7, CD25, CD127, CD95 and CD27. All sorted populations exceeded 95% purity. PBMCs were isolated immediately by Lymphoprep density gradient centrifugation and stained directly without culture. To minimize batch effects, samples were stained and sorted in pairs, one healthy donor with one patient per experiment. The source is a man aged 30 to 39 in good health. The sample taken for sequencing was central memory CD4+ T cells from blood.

CDR3 region: CASSRGQSSTDTQYF. The DNA reads as follows: TGTGCCAGCAGCCGCGGACAGTCTAGCACAGATACGCAGTATTTT. The chain is made from TRBV5-4 and TRBJ2-3; a weak D assignment points to TRBD1 (6 bases agree). Its CDR3 holds 15 amino acids, cysteine through phenylalanine. CDR3 DNA is the only sequence kept; it has 45 bases, read in frame from the first base. According to the germline V gene (reference sequence), CDR1 reads SGHNT and CDR2 reads YYREEE. V lost 4 bases and J lost 0 bases; the stretch between them is 12 bases long.